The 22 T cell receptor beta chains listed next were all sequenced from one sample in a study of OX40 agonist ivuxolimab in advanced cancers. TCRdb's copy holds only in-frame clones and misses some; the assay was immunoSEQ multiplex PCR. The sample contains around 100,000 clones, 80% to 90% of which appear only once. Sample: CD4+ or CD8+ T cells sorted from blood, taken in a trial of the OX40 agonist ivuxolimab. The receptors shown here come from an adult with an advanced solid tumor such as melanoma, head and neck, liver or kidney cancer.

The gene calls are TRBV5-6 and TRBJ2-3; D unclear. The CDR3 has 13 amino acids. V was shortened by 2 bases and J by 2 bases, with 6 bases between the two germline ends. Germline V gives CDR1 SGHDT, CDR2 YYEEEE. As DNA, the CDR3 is TGTGCCAGCAGCTTTATCGCCACAGATACGCAGTATTTT. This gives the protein CASSFIATDTQYF. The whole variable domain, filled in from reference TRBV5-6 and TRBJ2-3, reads DAGVTQSPTHLIKTRGQQVTLRCSPKSGHDTVSWYQQALGQGPQFIFQYYEEEERQRGNFPDRFSGHQFPNYSSELNVNALLLGDSALYLCASSFIATDTQYFGPGTRLTVL.

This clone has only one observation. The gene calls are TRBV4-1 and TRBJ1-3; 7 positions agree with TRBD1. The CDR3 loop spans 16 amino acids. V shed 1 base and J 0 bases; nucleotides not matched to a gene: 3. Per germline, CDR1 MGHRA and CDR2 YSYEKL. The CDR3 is CASSQVTGDSGNTIYF. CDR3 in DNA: TGCGCCAGCAGCCAAGTTACAGGGGACTCTGGAAACACCATATATTTT.

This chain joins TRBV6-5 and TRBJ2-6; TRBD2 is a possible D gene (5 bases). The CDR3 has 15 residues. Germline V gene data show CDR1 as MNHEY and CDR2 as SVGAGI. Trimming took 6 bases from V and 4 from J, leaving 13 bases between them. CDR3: CASSYRGGGANVLTF. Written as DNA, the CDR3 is TGTGCCAGCAGCTACAGAGGAGGAGGGGCCAACGTCCTGACTTTC.

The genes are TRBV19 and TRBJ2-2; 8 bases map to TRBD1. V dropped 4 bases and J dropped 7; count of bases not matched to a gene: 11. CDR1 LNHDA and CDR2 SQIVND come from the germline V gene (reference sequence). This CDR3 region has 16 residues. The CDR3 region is CASSKGDRTLIGELFF. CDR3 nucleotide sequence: TGTGCCAGTAGTAAAGGGGACAGGACGCTAATCGGGGAGCTGTTTTTT.

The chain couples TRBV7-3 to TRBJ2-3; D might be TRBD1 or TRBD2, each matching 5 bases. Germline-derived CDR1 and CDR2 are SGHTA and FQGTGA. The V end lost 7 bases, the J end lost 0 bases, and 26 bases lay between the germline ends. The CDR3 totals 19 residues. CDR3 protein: CASTPPGRAVGISTDTQYF. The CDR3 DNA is TGTGCCAGCACCCCGCCAGGGCGAGCGGTGGGGATTAGCACAGATACGCAGTATTTT.

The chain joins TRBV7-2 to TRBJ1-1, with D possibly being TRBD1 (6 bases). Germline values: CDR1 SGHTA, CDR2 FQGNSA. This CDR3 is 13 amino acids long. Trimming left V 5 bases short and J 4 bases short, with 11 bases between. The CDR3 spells CASSRGQRTEAFF. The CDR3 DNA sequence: TGTGCCAGCAGCAGAGGACAGCGCACTGAAGCTTTCTTT.

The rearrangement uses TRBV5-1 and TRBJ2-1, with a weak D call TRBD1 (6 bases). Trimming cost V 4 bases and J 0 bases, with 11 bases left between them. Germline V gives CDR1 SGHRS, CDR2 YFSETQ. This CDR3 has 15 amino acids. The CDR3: CASSRDRSSYNEQFF. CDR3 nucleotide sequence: TGCGCCAGCAGCAGAGACAGGTCCTCCTACAATGAGCAGTTCTTC.

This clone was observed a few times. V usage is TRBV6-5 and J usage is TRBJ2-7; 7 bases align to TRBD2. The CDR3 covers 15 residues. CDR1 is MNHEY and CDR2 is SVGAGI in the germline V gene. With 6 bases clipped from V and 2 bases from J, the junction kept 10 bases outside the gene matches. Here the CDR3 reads CASRGAGEWAYEQYF. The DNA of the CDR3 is TGTGCCAGCAGAGGGGCGGGAGAATGGGCCTACGAGCAGTACTTC.

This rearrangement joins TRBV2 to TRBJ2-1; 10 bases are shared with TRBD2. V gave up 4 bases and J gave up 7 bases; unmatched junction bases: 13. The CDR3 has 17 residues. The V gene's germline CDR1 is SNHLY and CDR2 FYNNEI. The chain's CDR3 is CASSAPKRGGLENEQFF. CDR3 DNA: TGTGCCAGCAGTGCCCCCAAGCGGGGGGGCCTTGAAAATGAGCAGTTCTTC.

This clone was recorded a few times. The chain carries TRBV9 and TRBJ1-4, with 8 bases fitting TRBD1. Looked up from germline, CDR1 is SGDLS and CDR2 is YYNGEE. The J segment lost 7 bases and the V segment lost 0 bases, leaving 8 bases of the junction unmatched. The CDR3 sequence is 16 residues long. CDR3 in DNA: TGTGCCAGCAGCGTAGACACAGGGGGATTGGGTGAAAAACTGTTTTTT. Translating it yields CASSVDTGGLGEKLFF. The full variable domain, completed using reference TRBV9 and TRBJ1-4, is DSGVTQTPKHLITATGQRVTLRCSPRSGDLSVYWYQQSLDQGLQFLIQYYNGEERAKGNILERFSAQQFPDLHSELNLSSLELGDSALYFCASSVDTGGLGEKLFFGSGTQLSVL.

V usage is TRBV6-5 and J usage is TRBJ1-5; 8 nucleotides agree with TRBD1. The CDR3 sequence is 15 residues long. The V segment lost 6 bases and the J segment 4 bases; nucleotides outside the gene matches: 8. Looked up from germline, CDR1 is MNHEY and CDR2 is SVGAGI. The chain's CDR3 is CASSLDRAGNQPQHF. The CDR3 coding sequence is TGTGCCAGCAGCCTGGACAGGGCAGGAAATCAGCCCCAGCATTTT.

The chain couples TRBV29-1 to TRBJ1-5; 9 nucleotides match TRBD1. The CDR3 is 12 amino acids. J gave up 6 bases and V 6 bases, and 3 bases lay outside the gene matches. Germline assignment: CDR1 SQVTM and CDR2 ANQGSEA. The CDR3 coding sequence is TGCAGCGTATCGACAGGGGGTCAGCCCCAGCATTTT. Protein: CSVSTGGQPQHF.

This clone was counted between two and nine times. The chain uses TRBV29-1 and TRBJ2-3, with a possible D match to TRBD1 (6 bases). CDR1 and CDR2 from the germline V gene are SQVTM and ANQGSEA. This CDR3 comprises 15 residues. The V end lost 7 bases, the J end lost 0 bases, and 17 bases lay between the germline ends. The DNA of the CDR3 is TGCAGCGCCGTCGACAGGTCGTATAGCACAGATACGCAGTATTTT. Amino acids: CSAVDRSYSTDTQYF.

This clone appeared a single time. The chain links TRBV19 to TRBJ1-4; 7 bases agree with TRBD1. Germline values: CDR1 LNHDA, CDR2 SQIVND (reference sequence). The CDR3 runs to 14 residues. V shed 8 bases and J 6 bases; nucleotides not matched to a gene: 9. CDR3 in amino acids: CASAGRDRDEKLFF. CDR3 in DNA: TGTGCCAGTGCGGGGAGGGACAGAGATGAAAAACTGTTTTTT.

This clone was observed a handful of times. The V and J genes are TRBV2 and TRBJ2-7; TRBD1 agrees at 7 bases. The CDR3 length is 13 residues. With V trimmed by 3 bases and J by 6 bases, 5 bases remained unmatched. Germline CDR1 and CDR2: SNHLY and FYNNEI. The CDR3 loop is CASSDQQGREQYF. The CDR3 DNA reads TGTGCCAGCAGTGATCAACAGGGGCGCGAGCAGTACTTC.

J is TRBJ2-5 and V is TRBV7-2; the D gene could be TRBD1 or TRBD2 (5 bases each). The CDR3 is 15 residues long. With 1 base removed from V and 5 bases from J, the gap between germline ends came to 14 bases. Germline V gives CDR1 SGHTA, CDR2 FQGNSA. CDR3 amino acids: CASSLGGGWGETQYF. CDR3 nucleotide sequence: TGTGCCAGCAGCTTAGGTGGCGGATGGGGGGAGACCCAGTACTTC.

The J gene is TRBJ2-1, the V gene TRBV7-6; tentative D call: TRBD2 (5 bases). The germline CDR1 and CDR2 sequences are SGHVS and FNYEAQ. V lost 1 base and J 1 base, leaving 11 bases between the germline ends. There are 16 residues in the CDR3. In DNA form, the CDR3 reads TGTGCCAGCAGCTTAGGAGGGCTAGCATCCTACAATGAGCAGTTCTTC. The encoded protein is CASSLGGLASYNEQFF.

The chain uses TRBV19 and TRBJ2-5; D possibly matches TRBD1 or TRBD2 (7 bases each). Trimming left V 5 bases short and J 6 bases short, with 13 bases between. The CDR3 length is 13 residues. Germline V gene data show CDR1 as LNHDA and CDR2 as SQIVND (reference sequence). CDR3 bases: TGTGCCAGTAGTGGGGGGGACAGCCAGACCCAGTACTTC. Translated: CASSGGDSQTQYF.

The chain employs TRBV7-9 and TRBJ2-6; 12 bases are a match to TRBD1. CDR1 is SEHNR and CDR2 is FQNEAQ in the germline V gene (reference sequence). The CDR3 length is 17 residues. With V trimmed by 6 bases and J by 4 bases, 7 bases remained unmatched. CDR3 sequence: CASSFGTGGTGANVLTF. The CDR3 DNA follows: TGTGCCAGCAGTTTCGGGACAGGGGGCACCGGGGCCAACGTCCTGACTTTC.

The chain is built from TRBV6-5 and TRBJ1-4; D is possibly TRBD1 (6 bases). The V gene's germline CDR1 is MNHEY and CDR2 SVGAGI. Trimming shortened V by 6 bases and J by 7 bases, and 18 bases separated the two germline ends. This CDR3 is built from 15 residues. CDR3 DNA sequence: TGTGCCAGCAGCCGTAGGGGGGACGTGAGTGAAAAACTGTTTTTT. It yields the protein CASSRRGDVSEKLFF.

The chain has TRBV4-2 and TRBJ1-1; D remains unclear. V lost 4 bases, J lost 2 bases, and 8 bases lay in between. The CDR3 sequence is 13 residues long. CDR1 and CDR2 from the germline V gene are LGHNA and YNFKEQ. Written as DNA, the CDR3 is TGTGCCAGCAGCCCCCGGGGTAACACTGAAGCTTTCTTT. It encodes CASSPRGNTEAFF.

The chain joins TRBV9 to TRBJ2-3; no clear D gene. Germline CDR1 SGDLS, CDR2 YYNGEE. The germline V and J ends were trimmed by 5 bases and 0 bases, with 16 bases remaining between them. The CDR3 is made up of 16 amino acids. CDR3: CASSVGRLPSTDTQYF. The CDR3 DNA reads TGTGCCAGCAGTGTCGGCCGGCTCCCTAGCACAGATACGCAGTATTTT.